This T cell receptor (beta chain) was sequenced during a study of blood T cell repertoires in COVID-19. Under the authors' procedure: Reference gene primers were amplified, and this amplification served to estimate nucleated cell counts. Libraries were prepared by immunoSEQ multiplex PCR; TCRdb keeps only in-frame clonotypes and omits some of them. The V and J calls and the clone size are those of that table, but D and trimming were determined from the DNA. Of roughly 110,000 clones listed, 60% to 85% are singletons. The sequenced sample consisted of peripheral blood. The receptor was isolated from a man at least 80 years old with COVID-19, enrolled during active disease.

The CDR3 DNA reads TGTGCCAGCTCCTACCAGGACACTGAAGCTTTCTTT. This gives the protein CASSYQDTEAFF. V is TRBV18 and J is TRBJ1-1; D call uncertain. Trimming cost V 6 bases and J 3 bases, with 8 bases left between them. Germline V gives CDR1 KGHSH, CDR2 LQKENI. This CDR3 has 12 amino acids.